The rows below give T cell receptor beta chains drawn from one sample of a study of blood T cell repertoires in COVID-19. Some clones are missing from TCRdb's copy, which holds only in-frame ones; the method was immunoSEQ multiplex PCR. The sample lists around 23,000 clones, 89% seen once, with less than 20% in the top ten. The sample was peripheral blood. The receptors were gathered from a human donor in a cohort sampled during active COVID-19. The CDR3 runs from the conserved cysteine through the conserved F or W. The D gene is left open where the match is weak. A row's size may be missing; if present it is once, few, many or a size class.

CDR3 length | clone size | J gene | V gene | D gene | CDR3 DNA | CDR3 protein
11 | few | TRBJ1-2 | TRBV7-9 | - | TGTGCCAGCAGCTCACTCTATGGCTACACCTTC | CASSSLYGYTF
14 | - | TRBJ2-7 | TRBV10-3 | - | TGTGCCATCAGTGACGGACAGAACTCCTACGAGCAGTACTTC | CAISDGQNSYEQYF
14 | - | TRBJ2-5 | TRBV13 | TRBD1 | TGTGCCAGCAGCTTGGCCGGGACAGGAGAGACCCAGTACTTC | CASSLAGTGETQYF
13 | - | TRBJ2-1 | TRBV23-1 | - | TGCGCCAGCAGTCATCGGGGTTACAATGAGCAGTTCTTC | CASSHRGYNEQFF
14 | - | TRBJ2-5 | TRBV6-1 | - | TGTGCCAGCAGTGAACAGGGGAGTCAAGAGACCCAGTACTTC | CASSEQGSQETQYF
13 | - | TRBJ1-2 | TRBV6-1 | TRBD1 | TGTGCCAGCAGTGACGGGACAGGGCATGGCTACACCTTC | CASSDGTGHGYTF
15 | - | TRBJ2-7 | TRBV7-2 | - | TGTGCCAGCAGCGGGTCAGCGGGCAGCTCCTACGAGCAGTACTTC | CASSGSAGSSYEQYF
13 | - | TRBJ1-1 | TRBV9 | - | TGTGCCAGCACCTCAGTCATGAACGCTGAAGCTTTCTTT | CASTSVMNAEAFF
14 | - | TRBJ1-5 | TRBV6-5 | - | TGTGCCAGCAGGGACAGCGGTGGGAATCAGCCCCAGCATTTT | CASRDSGGNQPQHF
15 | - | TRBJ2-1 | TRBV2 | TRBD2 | TGTGCCAGCAGCGATAGCGGGGGAAGCGGTCAGGAGCAGTTCTTC | CASSDSGGSGQEQFF
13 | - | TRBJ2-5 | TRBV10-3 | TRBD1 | TGTGCCATCAGACAGGGGGTCCAAGAGACCCAGTACTTC | CAIRQGVQETQYF
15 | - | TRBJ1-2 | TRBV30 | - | TGTGCCTGGAGTCCAACCGGACTTCAGCGTTATGGCTACACCTTC | CAWSPTGLQRYGYTF
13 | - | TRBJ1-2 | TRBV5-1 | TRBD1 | TGCGCCAGCAGCCTTGGACAGGGGTCTGGCTACACCTTC | CASSLGQGSGYTF
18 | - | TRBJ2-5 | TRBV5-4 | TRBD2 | TGTGCCAGCACCTCTAACCTCCTCGGCGGGGGGCGCCAAGAGACCCAGTACTTC | CASTSNLLGGGRQETQYF
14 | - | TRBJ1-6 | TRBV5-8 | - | TGTGCCAGCAGCACAACGGGCTATAATTCACCCCTCCACTTT | CASSTTGYNSPLHF
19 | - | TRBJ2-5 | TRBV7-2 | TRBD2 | TGTGCCAGCAGCTTAGGGTGGTCCGGGGCTAGCGGGAGTAAAGAGACCCAGTACTTC | CASSLGWSGASGSKETQYF
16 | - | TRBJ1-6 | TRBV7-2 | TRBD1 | TGTGCCAGCAGCTTACGACAGGGAAGGGGGCCTTCACCCCTCCACTTT | CASSLRQGRGPSPLHF
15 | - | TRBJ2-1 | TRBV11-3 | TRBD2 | TGTGCCAGCAGCTTCTCTAGCGGGGGGGCGGGTGAGCAGTTCTTC | CASSFSSGGAGEQFF
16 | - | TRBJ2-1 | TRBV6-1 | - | TGTGCCAGCAGTGAAGGGCGGGGCGGTCCCTACAATGAGCAGTTCTTC | CASSEGRGGPYNEQFF
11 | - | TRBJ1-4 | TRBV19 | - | TGTGCCAGTAGTAGACAGGAAAAACTGTTTTTT | CASSRQEKLFF
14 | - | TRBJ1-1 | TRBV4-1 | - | TGCGCCAGCGGAAACAGGGATTTGAGCACTGAAGCTTTCTTT | CASGNRDLSTEAFF
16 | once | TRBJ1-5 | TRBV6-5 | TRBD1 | TGTGCCAGCAGTTCCGGACAGGGGAATCGCAATCAGCCCCAGCATTTT | CASSSGQGNRNQPQHF
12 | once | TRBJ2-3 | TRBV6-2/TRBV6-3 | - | TGTGCCAGCAGCGACAGTCCCGATACGCAGTATTTT | CASSDSPDTQYF
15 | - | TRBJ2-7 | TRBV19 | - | TGTGCCAGTAGTATGGGCAGGGGCGAAATTTACGAGCAGTACTTC | CASSMGRGEIYEQYF
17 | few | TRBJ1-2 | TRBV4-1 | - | TGCGCCAGCAGCCAAGATAAAGAAGCAGGGTTTCACTATGGCTACACCTTC | CASSQDKEAGFHYGYTF
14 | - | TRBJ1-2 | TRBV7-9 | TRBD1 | TGTGCCAGCAGCCGAAACAGGGGCGACTATGGCTACACCTTC | CASSRNRGDYGYTF
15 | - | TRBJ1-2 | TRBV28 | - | TGTGCCAGCAGTTTACTTAGGGGCCACAACTATGGCTACACCTTC | CASSLLRGHNYGYTF